The present T cell receptor beta chain was sequenced within a study of blood T cell repertoires in COVID-19 (dated by TCRdb to 2018 to 2021). Context from the whole study: Samples covering the acute and convalescent phases of COVID-19 were provided by collaborators in the United States, Italy and Spain. A de-identified subject ID, COVID-19 status, age in years and sex were almost always included in the sample metadata. The dataset comprised deeply sampled blood TCRbeta repertoires from subjects exposed to, actively infected with, or recovered from COVID-19. Where HLA class I and class II types were available, the types were taken from metadata supplied by the sample provider, not from assay-based typing. The prospective study material was composed of cDNA or gDNA derived from T cells, B-cell-depleted T cells, or PBMCs. A freely available public database, intended as a resource for researchers studying the immune response to SARS-CoV-2, is where the repertoires were released. Samples were obtained from the ongoing ImmuneRACE study (first 160 participants) and from 1,254 subjects provided by 6 global collaborators.

Points the paper makes about the study in general: How much clinical and demographic metadata was included differed by source and by participant, and the metadata was provided uncurated.

TCRbeta CDR3 regions were amplified from genomic DNA by means of the immunoSEQ Assay, a bias-controlled multiplex PCR. The study's own analysis went as follows. The number of nucleated cells in each sample was estimated from the amplification of reference gene primers within the assay. To quantify the absolute abundance of each unique TCRbeta CDR3 rearrangement, sequence reads were collapsed and filtered. Productive Simpson clonality was computed per sample as the square root of Simpson's diversity index over productive rearrangements. In TCRdb, the immuneACCESS table is reduced to in-frame sequences with V and J assigned. These tables do not hold every clone; where another copy was compared, an unresolved V gene accounts for under half, and the others remain unexplained. V and J calls plus clone size are reproduced from that table; the DNA served to infer D and trimming. Present in this sample are about 310,000 clones, 90% of which were seen just once. The top ten hold around 0.97% of the sample.

Comments on this clone: Its antigen is not yet known. No base-level quality is on record; no much larger clone is a single base apart.

One collaborating source in Seattle enrolled patients during active infection and followed them longitudinally through the course of disease. Whole blood was collected in K2EDTA tubes by collaborating institutions according to the institutions' own protocols. For TCRbeta analysis, collaborators shipped samples as frozen whole blood, isolated PBMCs, or DNA extracted from either of those sample types. After removal of 6 bases from V and 3 bases from J, the junction retains 10 bases not matched to a gene. The germline V gene gives CDR1 as SGHVS and CDR2 as FQNEAQ. The CDR3 runs 16 amino acids, cysteine and phenylalanine included. The entry retains the CDR3 DNA only, 48 bases that are in frame from base 1.

Sample: peripheral blood. Recombination connected TRBV7-8 to TRBJ1-1; TRBD1 matches 10 bases in the middle. The clonotype originates from a woman aged 35 to 49 with COVID-19, enrolled during active disease. The nucleotide sequence is TGTGCCAGCAGGCCGACAGGGGGCCCGCCGTACACTGAAGCTTTCTTT. Protein translation: CASRPTGGPPYTEAFF.